These 16 T cell receptor beta chains came from one sample sequenced in a study of T cell responses to AZD1222 COVID-19 vaccine. Sequenced by immunoSEQ multiplex PCR; TCRdb stores in-frame clones only, minus some. The sample consists of about 130,000 clones, approximately 90% of them appearing once. The sequenced sample was peripheral blood, obtained on day 0 of AZD1222 vaccination. The receptors shown here come from an adult in good health.

This clone was recorded once. The chain uses TRBV2 and TRBJ2-7, with 10 positions matching TRBD1. The CDR3 contains 15 residues. CDR1 is SNHLY and CDR2 is FYNNEI in the germline V gene. Trimming at V came to 4 bases and at J to 3 bases, leaving 6 bases not matched to a gene. Written as DNA, the CDR3 is TGTGCCAGCAGTGGTGAGACAGGGGGCAACTACGAGCAGTACTTC. This codes for CASSGETGGNYEQYF.

V is TRBV30 and J is TRBJ1-3; D uncertain. Germline CDR1 is GTSNPN and CDR2 is SVGIG (reference sequence). This CDR3 is 16 amino acids long. Deletions cut 4 bases from V and 0 bases from J, with 16 bases between. The CDR3 DNA reads as TGTGCCTGGACCCCGATGGGCAGGCCCTCTGGAAACACCATATATTTT. Translation: CAWTPMGRPSGNTIYF. The whole variable domain, filled in from reference TRBV30 and TRBJ1-3, reads SQTIHQWPATLVQPVGSPLSLECTVEGTSNPNLYWYRQAAGRGLQLLFYSVGIGQISSEVPQNLSASRPQDRQFILSSKKLLLSDSGFYLCAWTPMGRPSGNTIYFGEGSWLTVV.

J is TRBJ1-4 and V is TRBV5-1; D gene uncertain. The CDR3 sequence is 13 residues long. Trimming took off 4 bases at V and 8 bases at J, with 12 bases between the two ends. From germline, CDR1 is SGHRS and CDR2 YFSETQ. The CDR3 DNA reads TGCGCCAGCAGCGATCCCGGGAGGGAAAAACTGTTTTTT. This encodes CASSDPGREKLFF.

This rearrangement joins TRBV18 to TRBJ2-7; TRBD1 agrees at 7 bases. The CDR3 loop spans 13 amino acids. V was pared by 9 bases and J by 2 bases, with 7 bases of the junction left unmatched. Germline V gives CDR1 KGHSH, CDR2 LQKENI. The chain's CDR3 is CASHTGTAYEQYF. Here the CDR3 DNA reads TGTGCCAGTCACACCGGGACAGCCTACGAGCAGTACTTC.

This sequence joins TRBV5-5 and TRBJ1-1; unclear D gene. Trimming removed 1 base from V and 0 bases from J, with 10 bases in between. CDR1 and CDR2 (germline): SGHKS, YYEKEE (reference sequence). This CDR3 spans 15 amino acids. CDR3 nucleotides: TGTGCCAGCAGCTTGTATATAGCCCTGAACACTGAAGCTTTCTTT. Its protein product is CASSLYIALNTEAFF.

CDR3 protein: CSVEDRDRFSGNTIYF. The DNA of the CDR3 is TGCAGCGTTGAAGATCGGGACAGATTCTCTGGAAACACCATATATTTT. The chain carries TRBV29-1 and TRBJ1-3; 7 positions agree with TRBD1. The ends lost 0 bases at V and 0 bases at J; junction bases unmatched: 5. The V gene's germline CDR1 is SQVTM and CDR2 ANQGSEA. The CDR3 sequence is 16 residues long.

V usage is TRBV7-3 and J usage is TRBJ2-7; D perhaps matches TRBD1 (6 bases). This CDR3 is built from 14 residues. Germline CDR1 SGHTA, CDR2 FQGTGA. Trimming shortened V by 2 bases and J by 1 base, and 9 bases separated the two germline ends. The CDR3 loop is CASSLGGASYEQYF. The CDR3 DNA is TGTGCCAGCAGCTTAGGGGGCGCATCCTACGAGCAGTACTTC.

The rearrangement uses TRBV7-2 and TRBJ1-1, with D possibly being TRBD1 (5 bases). Germline lookup yields CDR1 SGHTA and CDR2 FQGNSA. The CDR3 is made up of 16 amino acids. The V gene lost 2 bases and the J gene lost 4 bases, with 17 bases spanning the gap. The CDR3 here is CASSLRAGKVGTEAFF. CDR3 DNA sequence: TGTGCCAGCAGCTTAAGGGCAGGGAAGGTGGGCACTGAAGCTTTCTTT.

This clone was picked up one time. The chain combines TRBV11-3 with TRBJ2-5; D gene uncertain. Germline assignment: CDR1 SGHNT and CDR2 YENEEA. The V end lost 1 base, the J end lost 5 bases, and 14 bases lay between the germline ends. CDR3 size: 15 residues. CDR3 region: CASSLGEARRETQYF. The CDR3, as DNA: TGTGCCAGCAGCTTAGGAGAGGCTAGACGGGAGACCCAGTACTTC.

The chain's CDR3 is CAISSATGATGELFF. CDR3 bases: TGTGCCATCAGTAGTGCGACAGGGGCCACCGGGGAGCTGTTTTTT. The chain couples TRBV10-3 to TRBJ2-2; 8 nucleotides align to TRBD1. V lost 5 bases, J lost 4 bases, and 6 bases stayed unmatched. This CDR3 has 15 residues. The germline gives CDR1 ENHRY, CDR2 SYGVKD.

This clone was recorded once. The V call is TRBV19, the J call TRBJ1-6; TRBD1 matches at 7 bases. The CDR3 consists of 14 residues. From germline, CDR1 is LNHDA and CDR2 SQIVND (reference sequence). The V and J ends lost 5 bases and 9 bases, in that order; junction bases with no gene match: 7. CDR3 residues: CASSPRQGASPLHF. In DNA, the CDR3 is TGTGCCAGTAGTCCAAGACAGGGTGCTTCACCCCTCCACTTT. Supplemented by reference TRBV19 and TRBJ1-6, the full variable domain reads DGGITQSPKYLFRKEGQNVTLSCEQNLNHDAMYWYRQDPGQGLRLIYYSQIVNDFQKGDIAEGYSVSREKKESFPLTVTSAQKNPTAFYLCASSPRQGASPLHFGNGTRLTVT.

As DNA, the CDR3 is TGTGCCAGCAGTCGCGGACTGATCTCTGGAAACACCATATATTTT. It translates to CASSRGLISGNTIYF. The J gene is TRBJ1-3, the V gene TRBV7-8; D not resolved. Per the germline V gene, CDR1 is SGHVS and CDR2 is FQNEAQ. The ends were cut back, 6 bases at V and 0 bases at J, with 12 bases in the middle. This CDR3 has 15 amino acids.

This chain uses TRBV4-2 with TRBJ2-3, with 7 bases that match TRBD1. CDR3 length: 17 amino acids. The germline V gene encodes CDR1 LGHNA and CDR2 YNFKEQ. V lost 1 base and J lost 3; bases outside the gene matches: 10. The CDR3 loop reads CASSQGTGRYRTDTQYF. CDR3 bases: TGTGCCAGCAGCCAAGGGACAGGACGATATCGTACAGATACGCAGTATTTT.

The chain couples TRBV3-1 (or the pseudogene TRBV3-2) to TRBJ2-7; 8 nucleotides line up with TRBD2. The CDR3 extends over 14 amino acids. The ends lost 2 bases at V and 4 bases at J; junction bases unmatched: 4. Germline CDR1 is LGHDT and CDR2 is YNNKEL (reference sequence). The CDR3 nucleotides read TGTGCCAGCAGCCAACTCGGGGGGGCATACGAGCAGTACTTC. It is translated as CASSQLGGAYEQYF.

Here the CDR3 DNA reads TGTGCCAGCCGATGGACCGCTAATCAGCCCCAGCATTTT. Translated, it gives CASRWTANQPQHF. The rearrangement uses TRBV6-5 and TRBJ1-5; D is uncertain. CDR3 length: 13 amino acids. Germline V gene data show CDR1 as MNHEY and CDR2 as SVGAGI. Between the trimmed V and J ends, which lost 8 bases and 4 bases, there was a span of 12 bases.

The chain is built from TRBV6-2 or TRBV6-3 and TRBJ1-5; a weak D match, TRBD1 (5 bases). The CDR3 contains 16 residues. Deletions cut 5 bases from V and 3 bases from J, with 17 bases between. Germline loops: CDR1 MNHEY, CDR2 SVGEGT. The CDR3 DNA sequence: TGTGCCAGCAGTCCCGGGACCCTTATCCCCAATCAGCCCCAGCATTTT. Encoded protein: CASSPGTLIPNQPQHF.